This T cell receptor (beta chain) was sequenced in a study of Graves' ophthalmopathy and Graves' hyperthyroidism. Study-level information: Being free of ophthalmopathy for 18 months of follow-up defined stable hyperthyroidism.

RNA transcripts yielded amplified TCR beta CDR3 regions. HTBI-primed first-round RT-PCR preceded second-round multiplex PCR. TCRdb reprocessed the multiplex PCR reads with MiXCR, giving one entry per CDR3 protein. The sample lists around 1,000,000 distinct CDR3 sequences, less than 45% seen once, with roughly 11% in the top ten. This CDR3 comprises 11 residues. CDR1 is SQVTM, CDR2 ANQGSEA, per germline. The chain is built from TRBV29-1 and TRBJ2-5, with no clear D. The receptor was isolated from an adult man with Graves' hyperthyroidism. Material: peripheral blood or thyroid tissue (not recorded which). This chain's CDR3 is CSFSPQETQYF. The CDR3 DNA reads TGCAGTTTCTCACCACAAGAGACCCAGTACTTC.